This entry features one T cell receptor (beta chain) sequence. The table came from immunoSEQ multiplex PCR; TCRdb's copy has only in-frame clones and leaves some out. The sample lists about 250,000 clones, around 91% occurring once. The data derive from a study of blood T cell repertoires in COVID-19. Study information: Some COVID-19 samples were acute and others convalescent; all came from the United States, Italy and Spain.

The V end lost 1 base, the J end lost 10 bases, and 23 bases lay between the germline ends. CDR3 size: 17 residues. CDR1 is SGHVS, CDR2 FNYEAQ, per germline. Sequencing was done on a sample of PBMCs or T cells enriched from blood (not recorded which). The chain couples TRBV7-6 to TRBJ2-1, with a weak D call TRBD2 (7 bases). The TCR comes from a woman aged 18-30 years who had recovered from COVID-19. CDR3 nucleotide sequence: TGTGCCAGCAGCTTAGTGGGAGGGGGGGCGCTTTTAGGCGAGCAGTTCTTC. This gives the protein CASSLVGGGALLGEQFF.